The sequence of this TCR beta chain was determined in a study of blood T cell repertoires in COVID-19. Turning to the study itself: The United States, Italy and Spain provided the acute and convalescent COVID-19 samples. PBMCs, B-cell-depleted T cells, or T cells provided the cDNA or gDNA that made up the material.

Authors' data handling: The assay estimated nucleated cells by amplifying reference gene primers. This table comes from immunoSEQ multiplex PCR, and its TCRdb copy is limited to in-frame clones, with some not included. D and trimming come from the DNA, and the V and J calls and clone size come from that table. Among about 92,000 clones listed, 55% to 80% were seen once. This CDR3 region has 21 residues. Looked up from germline, CDR1 is LGHNA and CDR2 is YSLEER. Trimming left V 0 bases short and J 1 base short, with 27 bases between. V is TRBV4-3 and J is TRBJ1-1, with a tentative D call TRBD1 (5 bases). Sequencing was done on a sample of peripheral blood. The sequence derives from a woman aged 55-69 years in a cohort sampled during active or convalescent COVID-19. The CDR3 sequence is CASSQDLGREVFHETNTEAFF. DNA of the CDR3: TGCGCCAGCAGCCAAGATCTGGGCAGGGAAGTTTTTCATGAAACGAACACTGAAGCTTTCTTT.